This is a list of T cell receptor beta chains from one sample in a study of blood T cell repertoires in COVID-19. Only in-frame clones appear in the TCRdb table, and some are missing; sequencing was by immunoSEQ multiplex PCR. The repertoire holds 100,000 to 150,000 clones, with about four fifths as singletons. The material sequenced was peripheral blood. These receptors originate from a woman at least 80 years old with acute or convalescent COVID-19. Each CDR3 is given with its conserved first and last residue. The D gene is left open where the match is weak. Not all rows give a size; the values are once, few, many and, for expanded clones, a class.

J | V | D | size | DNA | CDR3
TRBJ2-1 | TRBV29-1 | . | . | TGCAGCGTTGACTGGAGGAGGTCCTACAATGAGCAGTTCTTC | CSVDWRRSYNEQFF
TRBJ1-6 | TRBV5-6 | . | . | TGTGCCAGCAGCTGGGCAGGACTGAATTCACCCCTCCACTTT | CASSWAGLNSPLHF
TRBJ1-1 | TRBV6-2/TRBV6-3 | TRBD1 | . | TGTGCCAGCAGTTCCTTACAGGGGAAAGAAGCTTTCTTT | CASSSLQGKEAFF
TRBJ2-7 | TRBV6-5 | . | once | TGTGCCAGCAGTTACTCTCAGGCAAGCTACGAGCAGTACTTC | CASSYSQASYEQYF
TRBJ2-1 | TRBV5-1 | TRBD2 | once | TGCGCCAGCAGGAGGAGTAGCGGGCTAACCTACAATGAGCAGTTCTTC | CASRRSSGLTYNEQFF
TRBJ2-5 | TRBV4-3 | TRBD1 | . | TGCGCCAGCAGCCAGGACAGGGGGCCAGAGACCCAGTACTTC | CASSQDRGPETQYF
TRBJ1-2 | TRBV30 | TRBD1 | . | TGTGCCTGGGCCGGGACAGGGGCTTTTGGCTACACCTTC | CAWAGTGAFGYTF
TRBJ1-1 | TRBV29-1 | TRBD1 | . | TGCAGCGTTGTGAGGGGGCCCACTGAAGCTTTCTTT | CSVVRGPTEAFF
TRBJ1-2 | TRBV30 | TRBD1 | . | TGTGCCTGGAGTGTACCACCAGGGGGGCACTATGGCTACACCTTC | CAWSVPPGGHYGYTF
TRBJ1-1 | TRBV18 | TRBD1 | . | TGTGCCAGCTCTCGGACCGGACAGGGTCGGCACACTGAAGCTTTCTTT | CASSRTGQGRHTEAFF
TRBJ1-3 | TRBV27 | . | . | TGTGCCAGCAGTTTATCGAGGGACTCCAGCTCTGGAAACACCATATATTTT | CASSLSRDSSSGNTIYF
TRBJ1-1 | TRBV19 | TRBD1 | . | TGTGCCAGTATCATGGACAGGGGGGATTGGGCTGAAGCTTTCTTT | CASIMDRGDWAEAFF
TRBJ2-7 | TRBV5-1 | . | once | TGCGCCAGCAGCTCGCAGATAACAGATTCCTACGAGCAGTACTTC | CASSSQITDSYEQYF
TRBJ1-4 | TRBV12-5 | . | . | TGTGCTAGTGGTTTGGTACGAGTTGGGGGACTCAGATTTGCAACTAATGAAAAACTGTTTTTT | CASGLVRVGGLRFATNEKLFF
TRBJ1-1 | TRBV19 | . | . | TGTGCCAGTAGTATATCGGTGAACACTGAAGCTTTCTTT | CASSISVNTEAFF
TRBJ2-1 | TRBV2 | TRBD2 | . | TGTGCCAGCAGTGGTTTATCCGGGACTAGCGATTACAATGAGCAGTTCTTC | CASSGLSGTSDYNEQFF
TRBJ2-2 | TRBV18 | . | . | TGTGCCAGCTCATCGAACAGGGCGGGCACCGGGGAGCTGTTTTTT | CASSSNRAGTGELFF
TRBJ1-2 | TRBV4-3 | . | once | TGCGCCAGCAGCCAAGAGTCCGGGGTTCAGAATGGCTACACCTTC | CASSQESGVQNGYTF
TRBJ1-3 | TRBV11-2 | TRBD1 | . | TGTGCCAGCAGCTTGTGGGGGACAGGGTATTCCCTCTCTGGAAACACCATATATTTT | CASSLWGTGYSLSGNTIYF
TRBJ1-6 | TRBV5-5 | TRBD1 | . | TGTGCCAGCAGCTTCACCATCGGAACAGGGGCCCTTTCACCCCTCCACTTT | CASSFTIGTGALSPLHF
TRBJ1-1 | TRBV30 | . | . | TGTGCCTGGAGAGGTGACACGAACACTGAAGCTTTCTTT | CAWRGDTNTEAFF
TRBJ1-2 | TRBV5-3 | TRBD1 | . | TGTGCCAGAAGTTCGGACAGGGAGCCTGGTGGCTACACCTTC | CARSSDREPGGYTF
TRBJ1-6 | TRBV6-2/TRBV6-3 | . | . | TGTGCCAGCAGTGACGTTGACAGACTTAATTCACCCCTCCACTTT | CASSDVDRLNSPLHF
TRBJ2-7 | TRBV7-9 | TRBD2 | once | TGTGCCAGCACCCAAGCGGGAGCTAACGAGCAGTACTTC | CASTQAGANEQYF
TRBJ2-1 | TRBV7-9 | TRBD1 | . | TGTGCCAGCAGAATAGACCCGACAGGGTACAATGAGCAGTTCTTC | CASRIDPTGYNEQFF
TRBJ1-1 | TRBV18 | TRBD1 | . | TGTGCCAGCTCACAACAGGGGGCTACTGAAGCTTTCTTT | CASSQQGATEAFF